These 3 T cell receptor beta chains came from one sample sequenced in a study of Ad26.COV2.S vaccination and SARS-CoV-2 variants. Treatment indicated: approximately 18 received Ad26.COV2.S at low or high dose, single or two shots; about 5 received placebo; per-sample allocation not given. Samples analyzed were those drawn on day 63 after the first vaccine or placebo injection. The assay was immunoSEQ multiplex PCR, and TCRdb's table has in-frame clones only and misses some. The sample has about 440,000 clones, about 90% seen once; the top ten hold more than 3.5%. The source was peripheral blood, collected in a trial of Ad26.COV2.S vaccine versus placebo. Receptor source: a person between 18 and 59 years old who received the Ad26.COV2.S COVID-19 vaccine or a placebo.

V gene TRBV19 combines with J gene TRBJ2-3, with D possibly being TRBD2 (5 bases). In germline, CDR1 is LNHDA, CDR2 SQIVND (reference sequence). Trimming shortened V by 4 bases and J by 4 bases, and 12 bases separated the two germline ends. The CDR3 totals 14 residues. CDR3: CASSTDYIADTQYF. In nucleotides, the CDR3 is TGTGCCAGTAGTACAGACTACATCGCAGATACGCAGTATTTT.

This chain connects TRBV5-1 to TRBJ1-1; possibly TRBD1 for D (6 bases). Trimming left V 0 bases short and J 7 bases short, with 13 bases between. CDR3 length equals 14 residues. In germline, CDR1 is SGHRS, CDR2 YFSETQ. In DNA form, the CDR3 reads TGCGCCAGCAGCTTGGCCGGGGGGCATGGTGAAGCTTTCTTT. Protein: CASSLAGGHGEAFF.

V gene TRBV3-1 (or the pseudogene TRBV3-2) combines with J gene TRBJ1-4, with TRBD1 matching 10 bases. Germline CDR1 is LGHDT and CDR2 is YNNKEL (reference sequence). Germline trimming cut 6 bases from V and 8 bases from J; bases unmatched to any gene: 6. The CDR3 is 14 amino acids. The CDR3 nucleotides read TGTGCCAGCAGGGCGACAGGGGGCCGGGAAAAACTGTTTTTT. Translation: CASRATGGREKLFF.